This T cell receptor (beta chain) derives from a study of T cells in localized non-small cell lung cancer. Clones were sequenced by immunoSEQ multiplex PCR, and TCRdb holds only the in-frame ones, with some missing. The sample holds about 33,000 clones, 78% seen once. This clone was seen only a few times. Its antigen is currently unknown. Findings and limits, study-wide: Because sequencing included only one region (of the tumor), heterogeneity remains possible.

The CDR3 is 15 amino acids. V was clipped by 0 bases and J by 6 bases, with 13 bases between them. The germline V gene encodes CDR1 LGHNA and CDR2 YNFKEQ. Sequencing used peripheral blood, obtained before any cancer treatment. The source of this sequence is a male donor at least 60 years old with stage II squamous cell lung carcinoma. This sequence joins TRBV4-2 and TRBJ2-3; tentative D call: TRBD1 (7 bases). As DNA, the CDR3 is TGTGCCAGCAGCCAAGATCAGGGGGGTGGGGATACGCAGTATTTT. Translation: CASSQDQGGGDTQYF.